A single sample gave rise to the 19 T cell receptor beta chains below, sequenced in a study of glioma-infiltrating T cells after dendritic cell vaccination. Sequenced by immunoSEQ multiplex PCR; TCRdb stores in-frame clones only, minus some. The sample contains over 90,000 clones, 75% to 90% of which appear only once. Time point described: after dendritic cell vaccination, including at tumor progression/relapse. The source material was blood, sampled after dendritic cell vaccination. Source of these receptors: a human donor with glioblastoma.

The CDR3 loop is CASSPRRGLAAYNEQFF. For the CDR3, the DNA is TGTGCCAGCTCACCTAGACGGGGACTAGCGGCCTACAATGAGCAGTTCTTC. This chain links TRBV18 with TRBJ2-1; 11 nucleotides agree with TRBD2. CDR1 is KGHSH, CDR2 LQKENI, per germline. Trimming cost V 3 bases and J 2 bases; bases outside gene matches: 6. This CDR3 comprises 17 residues. Looking up the rest from reference TRBV18 and TRBJ2-1 gives the full variable domain: NAGVMQNPRHLVRRRGQEARLRCSPMKGHSHVYWYRQLPEEGLKFMVYLQKENIIDESGMPKERFSAEFPKEGPSILRIQQVVRGDSAAYFCASSPRRGLAAYNEQFFGPGTRLTVL.

V usage is TRBV28 and J usage is TRBJ1-5; D call uncertain. Germline V gene data show CDR1 as MDHEN and CDR2 as SYDVKM. V lost 0 bases to trimming and J lost 6 bases, with 15 bases between them. The CDR3 is made up of 16 amino acids. CDR3 bases: TGTGCCAGCAGTTTATGGGGCCCTCTCAGCGGTCAGCCCCAGCATTTT. Translated, it gives CASSLWGPLSGQPQHF.

CDR3 nucleotides: TGTGCCAGCAGCTTAGGAACGAACAGGGCGAGCTCCTACGAGCAGTACTTC. It yields the protein CASSLGTNRASSYEQYF. This rearrangement joins TRBV7-6 to TRBJ2-7; a weak D match, TRBD1 (6 bases). V was cut by 1 base and J by 0 bases, with 16 bases left in between. CDR1 is SGHVS and CDR2 is FNYEAQ in the germline V gene. This CDR3 region has 17 residues.

The rearrangement links TRBV4-1 to TRBJ2-3; D is perhaps TRBD1 (6 bases). V was trimmed by 0 bases and J by 8 bases, leaving 12 bases between them. The V gene's germline CDR1 is MGHRA and CDR2 YSYEKL. This CDR3 region has 14 residues. CDR3 in DNA: TGCGCCAGCAGCCAAGACGGGACACAATTTACGCAGTATTTT. This codes for CASSQDGTQFTQYF.

The V call is TRBV5-1, the J call TRBJ1-2, with no clear D. The V end was cut by 0 bases, the J end by 3 bases, with 3 bases between. There are 12 residues in the CDR3. The germline V gene encodes CDR1 SGHRS and CDR2 YFSETQ. In DNA form, the CDR3 reads TGCGCCAGCAGCTTGGGCGACTATGGCTACACCTTC. It yields the protein CASSLGDYGYTF.

Only one count was recorded for this clone. This chain uses TRBV6-1 with TRBJ2-7; TRBD1 matches 10 bases. Trimming removed 4 bases from V and 6 bases from J; junction bases left unmatched: 6. The CDR3 runs to 14 residues. Germline CDR1 reads MNHNS; CDR2 reads SASEGT. This CDR3 is CASSARTGGGEQYF. For the CDR3, the DNA is TGTGCCAGCAGTGCCCGGACAGGGGGGGGCGAGCAGTACTTC.

V and J are TRBV5-4 and TRBJ1-1; D call uncertain. The V gene lost 2 bases and the J gene lost 1 base, with 6 bases spanning the gap. CDR3 length: 13 residues. In germline, CDR1 is SGHNT, CDR2 YYREEE (reference sequence). The CDR3 protein is CASSFKQNTEAFF. The CDR3 DNA is TGTGCCAGCAGCTTTAAGCAGAACACTGAAGCTTTCTTT.

This clone was seen a few times. The J gene is TRBJ1-4, the V gene TRBV2; the D gene is possibly TRBD1 (6 bases). The CDR3 has 14 amino acids. Germline V lookup: CDR1 SNHLY, CDR2 FYNNEI. V dropped 5 bases and J dropped 8 bases, with 15 bases sitting between them. The CDR3 nucleotides read TGTGCCAGCAGTTTGGGGGGGGCATACGAAAAACTGTTTTTT. It codes for CASSLGGAYEKLFF.

The chain has TRBV28 and TRBJ1-6, with 9 nucleotides matching TRBD1. CDR3 size: 14 residues. J was trimmed by 11 bases and V by 6 bases; bases with no gene match: 8. Germline CDR1 reads MDHEN; CDR2 reads SYDVKM. The CDR3 DNA sequence: TGTGCCAGCAGCGAACAGGGGGCGCCTCCACCCCTCCACTTT. This codes for CASSEQGAPPPLHF.

This rearrangement joins TRBV6-6 to TRBJ1-6, with TRBD1 identical over 8 bases. Trimming took 8 bases from V and 11 from J; bases not matched to a gene: 8. CDR1 MNHNY and CDR2 SVGAGI come from the germline V gene (reference sequence). This CDR3 region has 13 residues. CDR3 loop: CASRGQGVPPLHF. CDR3 sequence (DNA): TGTGCCAGCCGCGGACAGGGCGTGCCACCCCTCCACTTT.

In this sample, this clone turned up a few times. This chain links TRBV6-1 with TRBJ1-5; TRBD1 is a possible D gene (6 bases). Germline V lookup: CDR1 MNHNS, CDR2 SASEGT. This CDR3 comprises 15 residues. V was clipped by 5 bases and J by 4 bases, with 15 bases between them. The CDR3 spells CASSFPAQGNQPQHF. CDR3 bases: TGTGCCAGCAGTTTCCCGGCCCAGGGGAATCAGCCCCAGCATTTT.

J is TRBJ1-2 and V is TRBV6-5, with 8 bases lining up with TRBD1. Trimming cost V 5 bases and J 13 bases; bases outside gene matches: 6. Germline CDR1 reads MNHEY; CDR2 reads SVGAGI. The CDR3 has 11 amino acids. In DNA form, the CDR3 reads TGTGCCAGCAGTCACGGACAGGGTTCCACCTTC. The encoded protein is CASSHGQGSTF.

This clone showed up just a few times. The J gene is TRBJ1-6, the V gene TRBV7-9, with 9 bases fitting TRBD1. The junction had 6 bases not matched to a gene; V was cut back by 5 bases and J by 7 bases. This CDR3 is built from 15 residues. Germline V CDR1 and CDR2: SEHNR, FQNEAQ (reference sequence). Here the CDR3 reads CASSQGDRVNSPLHF. DNA of the CDR3: TGTGCCAGCAGCCAGGGGGACAGGGTGAATTCACCCCTCCACTTT.

This sequence joins TRBV6-5 and TRBJ2-2; TRBD2 aligns across 10 bases. CDR1 is MNHEY and CDR2 is SVGAGI in the germline V gene. CDR3 size: 15 residues. Germline trimming cut 7 bases from V and 5 bases from J; bases unmatched to any gene: 7. In nucleotides, the CDR3 is TGTGCCAGCATTCCTAGCGGGGGTTGGACCGGGGAGCTGTTTTTT. Amino acids: CASIPSGGWTGELFF.

The CDR3 DNA sequence: TGTGCCAGCAGCTTATCAGCCGGGACAGGGGGCTTTTGGAACTATGGCTACACCTTC. It translates to CASSLSAGTGGFWNYGYTF. The chain recombines TRBV7-9 with TRBJ1-2; TRBD1 agrees at 12 bases. With 2 bases clipped from V and 2 bases from J, the junction kept 12 bases outside the gene matches. Germline CDR1 reads SEHNR; CDR2 reads FQNEAQ (reference sequence). CDR3 size: 19 residues. The whole variable domain, remainder taken from reference TRBV7-9 and TRBJ1-2, is DTGVSQNPRHKITKRGQNVTFRCDPISEHNRLYWYRQTLGQGPEFLTYFQNEAQLEKSRLLSDRFSAERPKGSFSTLEIQRTEQGDSAMYLCASSLSAGTGGFWNYGYTFGSGTRLTVV.

The rearrangement links TRBV2 to TRBJ1-5; TRBD1 agrees at 8 bases. The V segment lost 6 bases and the J segment 7 bases; nucleotides outside the gene matches: 5. Germline V gives CDR1 SNHLY, CDR2 FYNNEI. The CDR3 length is 13 residues. This chain's CDR3 is CASREQGEQPQHF. The DNA for the CDR3 is TGTGCCAGCAGGGAACAGGGGGAACAGCCCCAGCATTTT.

This clone was picked up a small number of times. The rearrangement uses TRBV6-1 and TRBJ2-7; 12 bases are shared with TRBD1. CDR3 length: 18 residues. From germline, CDR1 is MNHNS and CDR2 SASEGT. Trimming at V came to 6 bases and at J to 0 bases, leaving 12 bases not matched to a gene. The CDR3 loop is CASSELGTGGAYSYEQYF. Written as DNA, the CDR3 is TGTGCCAGCAGCGAACTGGGGACAGGGGGCGCCTACTCCTACGAGCAGTACTTC.

The V gene is TRBV2, the J gene TRBJ2-5; the D gene is possibly TRBD1 (6 bases). V was clipped by 6 bases and J by 3 bases, with 14 bases between them. The germline CDR1 and CDR2 sequences are SNHLY and FYNNEI. CDR3 length: 14 amino acids. This CDR3 reads CASSALTGEETQYF. The CDR3 nucleotides are TGTGCCAGCAGCGCCCTGACAGGAGAAGAGACCCAGTACTTC. The full variable domain, in which reference TRBV2 and TRBJ2-5 provide the parts outside the CDR3, is EPEVTQTPSHQVTQMGQEVILRCVPISNHLYFYWYRQILGQKVEFLVSFYNNEISEKSEIFDDQFSVERPDGSNFTLKIRSTKLEDSAMYFCASSALTGEETQYFGPGTRLLVL.

The gene calls are TRBV6-5 and TRBJ2-7; weak D call: TRBD2 (5 bases). Trimming took 2 bases from V and 0 from J, leaving 11 bases between them. The CDR3 extends over 15 amino acids. CDR1 is MNHEY and CDR2 is SVGAGI in the germline V gene. CDR3 coding DNA: TGTGCCAGCAGTTACGCCGAGGGCTACTCCTACGAGCAGTACTTC. Protein product: CASSYAEGYSYEQYF.